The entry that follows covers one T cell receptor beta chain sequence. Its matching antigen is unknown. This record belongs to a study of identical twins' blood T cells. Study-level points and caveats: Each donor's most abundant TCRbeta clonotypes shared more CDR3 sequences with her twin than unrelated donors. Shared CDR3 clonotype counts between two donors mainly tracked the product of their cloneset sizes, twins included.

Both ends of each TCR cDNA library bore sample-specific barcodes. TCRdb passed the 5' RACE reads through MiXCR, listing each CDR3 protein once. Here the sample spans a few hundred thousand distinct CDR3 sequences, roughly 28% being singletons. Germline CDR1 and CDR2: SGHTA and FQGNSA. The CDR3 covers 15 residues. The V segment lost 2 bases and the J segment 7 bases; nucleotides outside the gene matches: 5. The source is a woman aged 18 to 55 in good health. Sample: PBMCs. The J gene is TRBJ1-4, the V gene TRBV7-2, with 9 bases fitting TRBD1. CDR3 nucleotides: TGTGCCAGCAGCTTACTGGGACAGGGTACTGAAAAACTGTTTTTT. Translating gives CASSLLGQGTEKLFF. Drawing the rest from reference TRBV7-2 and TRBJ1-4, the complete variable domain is GAGVSQSPSNKVTEKGKDVELRCDPISGHTALYWYRQSLGQGLEFLIYFQGNSAPDKSGLPSDRFSAERTGGSVSTLTIQRTQQEDSAVYLCASSLLGQGTEKLFFGSGTQLSVL.